The source of this T cell receptor beta chain is a study of tumor-infiltrating lymphocytes in primary liver carcinoma. Study information: Roughly 3.5 to 7.13 million productive TCRbeta reads came from each sample, comparable across tissue types. Study-level results: Left bulk and unsorted, the samples did not allow CD4+ and CD8+ repertoires to be compared. Compared with blood, tumor repertoires held significantly more in their top 250 clones.

Germline V CDR1 and CDR2: SGHAT, FQNNGV. V lost 5 bases, J lost 4 bases, and 11 bases lay in between. CDR3 length equals 13 residues. Worth noting for this clonotype: The target antigen is unknown. This clone may be a read error of a much larger clone one base away.

Germline DNA was also extracted, and blood RNA was taken from unsorted whole blood. From approximately 0.5 ug of total RNA, TCR beta-specific cDNA was reverse-transcribed using a constant-region primer. Sequencing libraries for TCR beta derived from three nested multiplex PCR rounds that used slightly modified ARM-PCR. The first two PCR rounds used TRBV1-TRBV30 forward primers with a C-beta reverse primer, about 10 cycles each. TCRdb analysed the multiplex PCR reads with MiXCR anew, one entry per CDR3 protein. The repertoire holds some 190,000 distinct CDR3 sequences, with over 45% as singletons. This clonotype was sampled from a man in his forties with primary liver carcinoma and hepatitis B virus infection. The V and J genes are TRBV11-2 and TRBJ1-1; D is perhaps TRBD1 (5 bases). Sequences were obtained from peripheral blood. The CDR3 protein is CASSTGTGTEAFF. CDR3 bases: TGTGCCAGCAGCACTGGGACGGGCACTGAAGCTTTCTTT.